This T cell receptor beta chain was documented in a study of T cells expressing NK-cell markers. Study-wide background: The eight sequenced donors comprised seven who were HCMV-seropositive and one who was seronegative. Study-wide points: Of the CD8+ T cell pool in about 6 donors, roughly 1.0-8% was accounted for by dominant NKG2C+ clonotypes.

The CDR3 runs to 13 residues. Looked up from germline, CDR1 is MNHEY and CDR2 is SMNVEV (reference sequence). For this clonotype: Its cognate antigen is unknown.

From its re-call of the 5' RACE reads, TCRdb lists each CDR3 protein once, without DNA. Its table records around 550,000 distinct CDR3 sequences. The clonotype was recovered from a man aged 18 to 35 in good health. The chain carries TRBV27 and TRBJ1-2; the D gene TCRdb calls, TRBD1, cannot be checked with no DNA. The sample consisted of blood T cells: a sorted CD56 or NKG2C T cell subset, CD4+ or CD8+ T cells, or bulk PBMC T cells (not recorded which). The CDR3 sequence: CASSFRENYGYTF.